Each of the 21 T cell receptor beta chains below was sequenced from the same sample in a study of blood T cell repertoires in COVID-19. This table comes from immunoSEQ multiplex PCR, and its TCRdb copy is limited to in-frame clones, with some not included. The table has approximately 190,000 clones, roughly four fifths seen once. Sequences were obtained from peripheral blood. These receptor sequences come from a woman aged 40 to 49 with acute or convalescent COVID-19.

The J gene is TRBJ2-3, the V gene TRBV6-2 or TRBV6-3; D unclear. The CDR3 is 15 residues long. Trimming shortened V by 2 bases and J by 0 bases, and 9 bases separated the two germline ends. Per the germline V gene, CDR1 is MNHEY and CDR2 is SVGEGT. The DNA for the CDR3 is TGTGCCAGCAGTTACGGCTCCGGGAGCACAGATACGCAGTATTTT. Translating gives CASSYGSGSTDTQYF.

The chain links TRBV7-3 to TRBJ2-7, with D perhaps TRBD2 (5 bases). This CDR3 comprises 11 residues. CDR1 and CDR2 (germline): SGHTA, FQGTGA. Trimming shortened V by 5 bases and J by 5 bases, and 7 bases separated the two germline ends. CDR3 in amino acids: CASSAGDEQYF. CDR3 sequence (DNA): TGTGCCAGCAGCGCCGGGGACGAGCAGTACTTC. The whole variable domain, remainder taken from reference TRBV7-3 and TRBJ2-7, is GAGVSQTPSNKVTEKGKYVELRCDPISGHTALYWYRQSLGQGPEFLIYFQGTGAADDSGLPNDRFFAVRPEGSVSTLKIQRTERGDSAVYLCASSAGDEQYFGPGTRLTVT.

V gene TRBV12-3 or TRBV12-4 combines with J gene TRBJ2-1, with D uncertain. Between the trimmed V and J ends, which lost 10 bases and 6 bases, there was a span of 13 bases. The CDR3 contains 12 residues. The CDR3: CATITNFNEQFF. CDR3 bases: TGTGCCACTATCACGAACTTCAATGAGCAGTTCTTC.

The rearrangement uses TRBV27 and TRBJ2-7; 9 nucleotides match TRBD2. This CDR3 spans 15 amino acids. V lost 5 bases, J lost 2 bases, and 7 bases stayed unmatched. The germline gives CDR1 MNHEY, CDR2 SMNVEV (reference sequence). CDR3 sequence (DNA): TGTGCCAGCAGTCCCTTAGCGGGGGCCACCTACGAGCAGTACTTC. Translation gives CASSPLAGATYEQYF.

This chain uses TRBV29-1 with TRBJ1-4, with 8 nucleotides matching TRBD1. J gave up 4 bases and V 4 bases, and 5 bases lay outside the gene matches. The germline V gene encodes CDR1 SQVTM and CDR2 ANQGSEA. The CDR3 is 14 amino acids. The CDR3 nucleotides read TGCAGCGTTGGGACGACAGGGGTTAATGAAAAACTGTTTTTT. It is translated as CSVGTTGVNEKLFF.

This clone was seen a few times. This sequence joins TRBV29-1 and TRBJ1-4; no definite D call. This CDR3 has 14 amino acids. V was trimmed by 6 bases and J by 0 bases, leaving 11 bases between them. Per germline, CDR1 SQVTM and CDR2 ANQGSEA. CDR3 amino acids: CSVRFQATNEKLFF. In DNA form, the CDR3 reads TGCAGCGTCCGTTTCCAGGCAACTAATGAAAAACTGTTTTTT. The full variable domain, completed using reference TRBV29-1 and TRBJ1-4, is SAVISQKPSRDICQRGTSLTIQCQVDSQVTMMFWYRQQPGQSLTLIATANQGSEATYESGFVIDKFPISRPNLTFSTLTVSNMSPEDSSIYLCSVRFQATNEKLFFGSGTQLSVL.

This rearrangement joins TRBV27 to TRBJ1-6; a possible D gene is TRBD1 (6 bases). Germline V gives CDR1 MNHEY, CDR2 SMNVEV (reference sequence). The CDR3 covers 15 residues. Trimming took 5 bases from V and 7 from J, leaving 15 bases between them. CDR3 in DNA: TGTGCCAGCAGTCCACGGACAGTACTCAATTCACCCCTCCACTTT. Encoded protein: CASSPRTVLNSPLHF.

CDR3 nucleotide sequence: TGTGCCAGCAACCGGAATGAAAAACTGTTTTTT. Residues: CASNRNEKLFF. The chain has TRBV28 and TRBJ1-4; the D is unclear. The CDR3 has 11 residues. Germline values: CDR1 MDHEN, CDR2 SYDVKM. Trimming took 7 bases from V and 5 from J, leaving 5 bases between them.

This chain uses TRBV10-3 with TRBJ2-7; 7 bases align to TRBD1. Germline CDR1 is ENHRY and CDR2 is SYGVKD. The CDR3 consists of 14 residues. J lost 5 bases, V lost 7 bases, and 11 bases had no gene match. The CDR3 coding sequence is TGTGCCATCAACGGGTTCGCCCAGGGGGACGAGCAGTACTTC. This translates into CAINGFAQGDEQYF.

This chain links TRBV18 with TRBJ1-6; 8 positions agree with TRBD1. CDR3 length: 14 amino acids. V shed 6 bases, J shed 10 bases, and the junction held 8 bases outside the gene matches. Germline-derived CDR1 and CDR2 are KGHSH and LQKENI. CDR3 coding DNA: TGTGCCAGCTCGGTAGGACAGGGTGGCTCACCCCTCCACTTT. This sequence encodes CASSVGQGGSPLHF.

Only a few counts were recorded for this clone. V is TRBV9 and J is TRBJ2-3; 8 nucleotides align to TRBD2. The length of the CDR3 is 15 residues. Per germline, CDR1 SGDLS and CDR2 YYNGEE. J lost 2 bases, V lost 2 bases, and 4 bases had no gene match. CDR3 region: CASSVSGGPTDTQYF. In DNA, the CDR3 is TGTGCCAGCAGCGTCTCGGGGGGGCCCACAGATACGCAGTATTTT.

The chain links TRBV19 to TRBJ1-1, with TRBD1 as a possible D gene (6 bases). The length of the CDR3 is 15 residues. Germline V gene lookup returns CDR1 LNHDA and CDR2 SQIVND (reference sequence). The V gene lost 0 bases and the J gene lost 3 bases, with 11 bases spanning the gap. The CDR3: CASSIEQGFHTEAFF. The CDR3 DNA is TGTGCCAGTAGTATAGAACAGGGTTTCCACACTGAAGCTTTCTTT.

This sequence joins TRBV6-5 and TRBJ1-1; tentative D call: TRBD1 (6 bases). CDR3 length: 13 residues. Germline V gene sequence: CDR1 MNHEY, CDR2 SVGAGI. V was clipped by 5 bases and J by 3 bases, with 10 bases between them. The CDR3 sequence is CASSLDSHTEAFF. For the CDR3, the DNA is TGTGCCAGCAGTCTGGACAGCCACACTGAAGCTTTCTTT.

This clone was seen a handful of times. The CDR3 reads CASSREPDNEQFF. In nucleotides, the CDR3 is TGCGCCAGCAGCCGGGAGCCAGACAATGAGCAGTTCTTC. This sequence joins TRBV5-1 and TRBJ2-1; D might be TRBD2 (6 bases). This CDR3 comprises 13 residues. From germline, CDR1 is SGHRS and CDR2 YFSETQ. The germline V and J ends were trimmed by 4 bases and 5 bases, with 10 bases remaining between them.

For this clone: This sample includes further DNA sequences coding for the same CDR3. The chain links TRBV7-2 to TRBJ1-3; 8 nucleotides match TRBD1. Germline-derived CDR1 and CDR2 are SGHTA and FQGNSA. Trimming took 6 bases from V and 0 from J; bases not matched to a gene: 4. The CDR3 consists of 15 residues. The CDR3 DNA is TGTGCCAGCAGTCCTACAGGGGGCTCTGGAAACACCATATATTTT. It translates to CASSPTGGSGNTIYF.

The CDR3 is CASSPLTSGSSYNEQFF. As DNA, the CDR3 is TGTGCCAGCTCACCGCTGACAAGCGGGAGCTCCTACAATGAGCAGTTCTTC. The V gene is TRBV18, the J gene TRBJ2-1; TRBD2 matches at 8 bases. The germline CDR1 and CDR2 sequences are KGHSH and LQKENI. The CDR3 runs to 17 residues. V shed 3 bases and J 0 bases; nucleotides not matched to a gene: 7.

The chain couples TRBV3-1 (or the pseudogene TRBV3-2) to TRBJ1-3, with a tentative D call TRBD1 (5 bases). Germline assignment: CDR1 LGHDT and CDR2 YNNKEL (reference sequence). CDR3 size: 16 residues. Trimming removed 7 bases from V and 3 bases from J, with 19 bases in between. CDR3 residues: CASTRRAGLYGNTIYF. The CDR3 coding sequence is TGTGCCAGCACCAGACGGGCAGGGTTATATGGAAACACCATATATTTT.

The rearrangement uses TRBV9 and TRBJ2-1; 11 positions agree with TRBD2. Germline CDR1 is SGDLS and CDR2 is YYNGEE. V lost 1 base to trimming and J lost 9 bases; unmatched junction nucleotides: 9. This CDR3 is built from 16 residues. This chain's CDR3 is CASSVWVAGGQSEQFF. As DNA, the CDR3 is TGTGCCAGCAGCGTATGGGTAGCGGGAGGGCAGAGTGAGCAGTTCTTC.

This sequence joins TRBV18 and TRBJ1-1; D possibly corresponds to TRBD1 (5 bases). V dropped 4 bases and J dropped 5 bases, with 14 bases sitting between them. This CDR3 contains 14 residues. The germline gives CDR1 KGHSH, CDR2 LQKENI. DNA of the CDR3: TGTGCCAGCTCACGGGGGGAATGGACGACTGAAGCTTTCTTT. It yields the protein CASSRGEWTTEAFF. Using reference TRBV18 and TRBJ1-1 for the parts outside the CDR3, the full variable domain is NAGVMQNPRHLVRRRGQEARLRCSPMKGHSHVYWYRQLPEEGLKFMVYLQKENIIDESGMPKERFSAEFPKEGPSILRIQQVVRGDSAAYFCASSRGEWTTEAFFGQGTRLTVV.

The V call is TRBV7-6, the J call TRBJ1-1; D not resolved. V was clipped by 1 base and J by 1 base, with 10 bases between them. CDR3 length: 15 amino acids. CDR1 SGHVS and CDR2 FNYEAQ come from the germline V gene. The DNA for the CDR3 is TGTGCCAGCAGCTTAGAGGCAGGAAGGAACACTGAAGCTTTCTTT. Protein product: CASSLEAGRNTEAFF.

The chain uses TRBV6-4 and TRBJ1-5, with TRBD1 as a possible D gene (5 bases). The CDR3 length is 14 residues. Germline V lookup: CDR1 MRHNA, CDR2 SNTAGT. Trimming cost V 5 bases and J 2 bases, with 10 bases left between them. CDR3 nucleotide sequence: TGTGCCAGCAGTCTCAGGGAGGGCAATCAGCCCCAGCATTTT. This translates into CASSLREGNQPQHF.